These T cell receptor beta chains were read from a single sample in a study of follicular helper T cells after annual influenza vaccination. Assay: immunoSEQ multiplex PCR; the TCRdb copy retains only in-frame clones and omits some. The profile covers about 5,000 clones, with roughly 85% appearing a single time and roughly 1% taken by the ten largest. Sequencing was performed on CXCR5+ CD38- circulating T follicular helper cells from blood, taken on the day of influenza vaccination. The origin of the receptors is an adult who received the influenza vaccine. CDR3s include the opening cysteine and the closing phenylalanine or tryptophan. Fields, in order: J gene, clone size, D gene, V gene, CDR3 DNA, CDR3 protein. D genes are given only for firm matches. Part of the rows lack a size; the others show once, few, many or a class for expanded clones.

>TRBJ2-3|NA|NA|TRBV5-5
TGTGCCAGCAGCTTGGCGGGGGGCACAGATACGCAGTATTTT
CASSLAGGTDTQYF
>TRBJ1-2|NA|TRBD1|TRBV6-6
TGTGCCAGCACCACAGGACAGGCACTCTATGGCTACACCTTC
CASTTGQALYGYTF
>TRBJ1-2|few|NA|TRBV7-8
TGTGCCAGCAGCCCGGACGGGGGCTATGGCTACACCTTC
CASSPDGGYGYTF
>TRBJ2-1|NA|TRBD2|TRBV7-6
TGTGCCAGCAGCTTACGGGCTAGCGGGAGGGACAATGAGCAGTTCTTC
CASSLRASGRDNEQFF
>TRBJ2-1|NA|TRBD2|TRBV27
TGTGCCAGCAGGAGGTGGGAGGGCCTCCAGAATGAGCAGTTCTTC
CASRRWEGLQNEQFF
>TRBJ2-5|NA|NA|TRBV7-3
TGTGCCAGCAGCCCGCTAGGGGGGAGGGAGACCCAGTACTTC
CASSPLGGRETQYF
>TRBJ1-1|NA|TRBD1|TRBV19
TGTGCCAGTAGTATCCGAGGACAGGGACGAACTGAAGCTTTCTTT
CASSIRGQGRTEAFF
>TRBJ2-3|NA|TRBD2|TRBV6-1
TGTGCCAGCAGTGAATTTACTAGCGGGGGTAGCACAGATACGCAGTATTTT
CASSEFTSGGSTDTQYF
>TRBJ2-1|NA|NA|TRBV6-5
TGTGCCACTCTACTGGGATTGGGTGAGCAGTTCTTC
CATLLGLGEQFF
>TRBJ2-7|NA|NA|TRBV28
TGTGCCAGCAGTTCCCCCTACGAGCAGTACTTC
CASSSPYEQYF
>TRBJ2-5|NA|TRBD1|TRBV15
TGTGCCACCAGCAGAGATACAGGGGGTACGAAGACCCAGTACTTC
CATSRDTGGTKTQYF
>TRBJ2-3|NA|NA|TRBV2
TGTGCCAGCAGTGAGCAAGCGACTAGCACAGATACGCAGTATTTT
CASSEQATSTDTQYF
>TRBJ2-7|NA|TRBD1|TRBV30
TGTGCCTGGACCGGGACAGCCAATATTTACGAGCAGTACTTC
CAWTGTANIYEQYF
>TRBJ2-3|NA|NA|TRBV5-5
TGTGCCAGCAGCATGACGAGGGGTACAGATACGCAGTATTTT
CASSMTRGTDTQYF
>TRBJ2-6|once|NA|TRBV7-2
TGTGCCAGCAGCTTAAAGTCTGGGGCCAACGTCCTGACTTTC
CASSLKSGANVLTF
>TRBJ2-7|NA|NA|TRBV21-1
TGTGCCAGCAGCAACCCGAGAGACACCTACGAGCAGTACTTC
CASSNPRDTYEQYF
>TRBJ1-3|NA|NA|TRBV30
TGTGCCTGGACGCCCCAAAGGGACACCATATATTTT
CAWTPQRDTIYF
>TRBJ2-1|NA|NA|TRBV18
TGTGCCAGCTCACCCCTGGGAGCCTCGGAGTTCTTC
CASSPLGASEFF
>TRBJ2-2|once|NA|TRBV5-1
TGCGCCAGCAGCTTGCAACAGGAGGGCACCGGGGAGCTGTTTTTT
CASSLQQEGTGELFF
>TRBJ2-3|NA|NA|TRBV7-8
TGTGCCAGCAGCTTCGTCTCGGACACAGATACGCAGTATTTT
CASSFVSDTDTQYF
>TRBJ2-3|NA|NA|TRBV19
TGTGCCAGTAGGCGACGGGGATCGGCAGATACGCAGTATTTT
CASRRRGSADTQYF
>TRBJ2-7|once|NA|TRBV13
TGTGCCAGCAGCTCAAGGTCTGGACGTAGTTCCTCCTACGAGCAGTACTTC
CASSSRSGRSSSYEQYF
>TRBJ1-5|NA|TRBD1|TRBV4-2
TGTGCCAGCAGCCAAGCCCTAAACGACAGGGTCCAGCCCCAGCATTTT
CASSQALNDRVQPQHF
>TRBJ2-5|NA|NA|TRBV7-2
TGTGCCAGCAGCTTAGGTCCCCGGGAGACCCAGTACTTC
CASSLGPRETQYF
>TRBJ2-7|NA|NA|TRBV5-4
TGTGCCAGCAGCTTGGAGGCCAGGGTGTTGCGGGAGCAGTACTTC
CASSLEARVLREQYF
>TRBJ2-7|NA|TRBD2|TRBV27
TGTGCCAGCAGTTCCTCTAGCGGGTTCACCTACGAGCAGTACTTC
CASSSSSGFTYEQYF
>TRBJ2-1|NA|NA|TRBV5-6
TGTGCCAGCAGCTTGTCGTCATACTACAATGAGCAGTTCTTC
CASSLSSYYNEQFF
>TRBJ2-7|NA|NA|TRBV28
TGTGCCAGCAGTCCCCGACTAGGAGGCAGCTCCTACGAGCAGTACTTC
CASSPRLGGSSYEQYF
>TRBJ2-7|once|TRBD1|TRBV27
TGTGCCAGCAGTGGACAGGGGAGCTCCTACGAGCAGTACTTC
CASSGQGSSYEQYF
>TRBJ2-7|NA|NA|TRBV9
TGTGCCAGCAGCGTATACTGGGACTCCGCCGTCTACTTC
CASSVYWDSAVYF
>TRBJ1-1|NA|NA|TRBV18
TGTGCCAGCTCACCACGGGGGACGGTTGACACTGAAGCTTTCTTT
CASSPRGTVDTEAFF
>TRBJ2-7|NA|TRBD2|TRBV7-6
TGTGCCAGCAGCTTAGGGGGAGGGCCCTACGAGCAGTACTTC
CASSLGGGPYEQYF
>TRBJ2-7|NA|NA|TRBV9
TGTGCCAGCAGCGCTCAGCCGCTGGGCGACGAGCAGTACTTC
CASSAQPLGDEQYF
>TRBJ1-3|NA|NA|TRBV30
TGTGCCTGGAGCGCCTTTGGAAACACCATATATTTT
CAWSAFGNTIYF
>TRBJ2-3|NA|NA|TRBV10-3
TGTGCCACCGGGGAGGTTACGCAGTATTTT
CATGEVTQYF
>TRBJ1-5|NA|NA|TRBV11-2
TGTGCCAGCAGCTTAGCCCTCAATCAGCCCCAGCATTTT
CASSLALNQPQHF
>TRBJ2-5|NA|NA|TRBV4-1
TGCGCCAGCAGCCAAGATCCAGGAGAGACCCAGTACTTC
CASSQDPGETQYF
>TRBJ2-1|once|NA|TRBV5-1
TGCGCCAGCAGCGGGGCGGACGGAAACAATGAGCAGTTCTTC
CASSGADGNNEQFF
>TRBJ1-1|NA|NA|TRBV7-3
TGTGCCAGCAGCAGGAGGGGGGAGGCGGCAGCTTTCTTT
CASSRRGEAAAFF
>TRBJ1-2|NA|NA|TRBV7-6
TGTGCCAGCAGCCCCGACAGAAACTATGGCTACACCTTC
CASSPDRNYGYTF
>TRBJ2-2|NA|TRBD2|TRBV11-2
TGTGCCAGCAGCTGGCTAGCGGGAGCCGGGGAGCTGTTTTTT
CASSWLAGAGELFF
>TRBJ2-7|NA|TRBD1|TRBV2
TGTGCCAGCAAGGGACAGAGGTGGTACGAGCAGTACTTC
CASKGQRWYEQYF
>TRBJ1-2|NA|TRBD1|TRBV4-3
TGCGCCAGCAGCCAAGCGGGACAGCACTATGGCTACACCTTC
CASSQAGQHYGYTF
>TRBJ2-5|NA|NA|TRBV7-2
TGTGCCAGCACCGGGGAGACCCAGTACTTC
CASTGETQYF
>TRBJ1-1|NA|NA|TRBV30
TGTGCCTGGACCCTGACCTTCCTATACTTCCGGAACACTGAAGCTTTCTTT
CAWTLTFLYFRNTEAFF
>TRBJ1-2|NA|NA|TRBV29-1
TGCAGCGTTGAGGGGGAATATGGCTACACCTTC
CSVEGEYGYTF
>TRBJ1-1|NA|NA|TRBV11-3
TGTGCCAGCAGTTTCGGACTTGGGGGATCCACTGAAGCTTTCTTT
CASSFGLGGSTEAFF
>TRBJ2-1|NA|TRBD2|TRBV10-3
TGTGCCATCAGTGACGTAGGGCTAGCGGGAATCGACAATGAGCAGTTCTTC
CAISDVGLAGIDNEQFF
>TRBJ2-1|NA|NA|TRBV11-3
TGTGCCAGCAGCTTAGGGTTAGGAGGGACACGCAATGAGCAGTTCTTC
CASSLGLGGTRNEQFF
>TRBJ2-7|few|NA|TRBV6-1
TGTGCCAGCAGTGATTTGGCGGCGGGACCTCCCTACGAGCAGTACTTC
CASSDLAAGPPYEQYF
>TRBJ1-5|once|NA|TRBV18
TGTGCCAGCTCTCGGGAACCGTCTGAGCTCCTTCGGTCGGGAATCAATCAGCCCCAGCATTTT
CASSREPSELLRSGINQPQHF